This TCR beta chain was recorded in a study of identical twins. The CDR3 has 12 residues. The V and J ends lost 2 bases and 2 bases respectively, with 3 bases between them. From germline, CDR1 is GTSNPN and CDR2 SVGIG (reference sequence). TCRdb processed the 5' RACE reads anew with MiXCR; each CDR3 protein has one entry. The sample shows some 250,000 distinct CDR3 sequences, about an eighth of them seen only once. Study-wide points: Within monozygotic twins, out-of-frame TCR alpha sharing was underestimated by the models. Excess sharing between twins was weaker in beta out-of-frame sequences. Alpha sequences that were out-of-frame and twin-shared showed an excess of low generation probability.

In this sample, this clonotype turned up a few times. The antigen is undetermined. A further study also used this sample, focusing on yellow fever vaccine responses in identical twins.

Sequencing was carried out using memory (CD45RO+) T cells sorted from blood. The source of this sequence is a woman under 30 in good health. The V and J genes are TRBV30 and TRBJ2-2; D not resolved. CDR3 DNA: TGTGCCTGGAGTATAAACACCGGGGAGCTGTTTTTT. Translating it yields CAWSINTGELFF.